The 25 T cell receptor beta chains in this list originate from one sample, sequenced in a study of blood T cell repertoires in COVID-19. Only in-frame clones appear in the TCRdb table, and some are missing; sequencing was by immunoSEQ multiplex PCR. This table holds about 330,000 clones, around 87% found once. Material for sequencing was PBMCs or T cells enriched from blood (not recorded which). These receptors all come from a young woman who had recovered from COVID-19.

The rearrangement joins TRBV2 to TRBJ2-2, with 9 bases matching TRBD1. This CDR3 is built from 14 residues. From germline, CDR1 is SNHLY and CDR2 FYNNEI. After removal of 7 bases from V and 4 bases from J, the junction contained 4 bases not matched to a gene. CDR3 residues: CASNWDRVTGELFF. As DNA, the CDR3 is TGTGCCAGCAATTGGGACAGGGTCACCGGGGAGCTGTTTTTT.

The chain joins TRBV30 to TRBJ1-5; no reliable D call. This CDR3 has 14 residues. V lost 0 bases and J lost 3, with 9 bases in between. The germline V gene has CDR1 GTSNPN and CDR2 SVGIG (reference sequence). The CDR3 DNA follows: TGTGCCTGGAGTGTTGGAGGGCCCAATCAGCCCCAGCATTTT. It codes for CAWSVGGPNQPQHF.

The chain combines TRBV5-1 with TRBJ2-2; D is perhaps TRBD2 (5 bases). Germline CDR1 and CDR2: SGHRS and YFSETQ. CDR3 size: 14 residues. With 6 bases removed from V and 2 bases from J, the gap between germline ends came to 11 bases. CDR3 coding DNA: TGCGCCAGCACCTGGGGAGATAACACCGGGGAGCTGTTTTTT. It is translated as CASTWGDNTGELFF.

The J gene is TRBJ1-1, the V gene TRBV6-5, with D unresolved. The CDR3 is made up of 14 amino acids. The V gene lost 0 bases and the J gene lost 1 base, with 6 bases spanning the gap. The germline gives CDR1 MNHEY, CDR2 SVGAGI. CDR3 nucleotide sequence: TGTGCCAGCAGTTACTCGCGTGCGAACACTGAAGCTTTCTTT. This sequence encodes CASSYSRANTEAFF.

The CDR3 loop is CASSLDGTSINYGYTF. The DNA for the CDR3 is TGTGCCAGCAGCTTGGATGGGACATCTATTAACTATGGCTACACCTTC. The chain is built from TRBV5-4 and TRBJ1-2; possible D gene TRBD1, 6 bases. Germline V gives CDR1 SGHNT, CDR2 YYREEE (reference sequence). The germline V and J ends were trimmed by 0 bases and 1 base, with 13 bases remaining between them. The CDR3 is 16 amino acids.

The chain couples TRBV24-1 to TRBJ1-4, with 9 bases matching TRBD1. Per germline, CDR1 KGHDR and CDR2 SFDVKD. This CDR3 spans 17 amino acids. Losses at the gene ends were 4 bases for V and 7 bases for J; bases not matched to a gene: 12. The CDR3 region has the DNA TGTGCCACCAGTGAAGGGACAGGGAGTGGTAGGGCTGAAAAACTGTTTTTT. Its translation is CATSEGTGSGRAEKLFF.

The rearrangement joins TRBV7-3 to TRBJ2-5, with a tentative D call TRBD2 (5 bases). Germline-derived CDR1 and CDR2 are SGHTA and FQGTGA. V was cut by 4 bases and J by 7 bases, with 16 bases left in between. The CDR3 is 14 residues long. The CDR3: CASSSPPIGGTQYF. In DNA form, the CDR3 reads TGTGCCAGCAGCTCGCCCCCCATCGGAGGGACCCAGTACTTC.

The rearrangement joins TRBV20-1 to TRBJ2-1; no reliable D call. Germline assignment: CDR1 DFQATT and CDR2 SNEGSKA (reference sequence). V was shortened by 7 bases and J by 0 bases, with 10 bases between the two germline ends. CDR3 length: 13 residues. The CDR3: CSVSIGSYNEQFF. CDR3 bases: TGCAGTGTTAGTATCGGCTCCTACAATGAGCAGTTCTTC.

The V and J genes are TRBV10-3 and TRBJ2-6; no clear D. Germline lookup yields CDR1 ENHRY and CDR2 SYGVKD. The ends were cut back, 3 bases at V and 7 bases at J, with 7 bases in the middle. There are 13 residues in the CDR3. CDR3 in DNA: TGTGCCATCAGTGACAACAGTGCCAACGTCCTGACTTTC. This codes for CAISDNSANVLTF.

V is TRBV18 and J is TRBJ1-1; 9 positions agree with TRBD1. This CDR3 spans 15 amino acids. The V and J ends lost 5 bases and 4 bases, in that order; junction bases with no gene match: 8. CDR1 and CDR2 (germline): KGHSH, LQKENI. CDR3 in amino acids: CASSSDRGSSTEAFF. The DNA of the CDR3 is TGTGCCAGCTCATCAGACAGGGGGTCGAGCACTGAAGCTTTCTTT.

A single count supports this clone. The CDR3 sequence is CASSVSGQAYNEQFF. In nucleotides, the CDR3 is TGTGCCAGTAGTGTATCGGGACAGGCCTACAATGAGCAGTTCTTC. The chain links TRBV19 to TRBJ2-1; 8 positions match TRBD1. The CDR3 sequence is 15 residues long. Germline V gene sequence: CDR1 LNHDA, CDR2 SQIVND (reference sequence). The trim removed 5 bases at V and 2 bases at J, leaving 5 bases unmatched.

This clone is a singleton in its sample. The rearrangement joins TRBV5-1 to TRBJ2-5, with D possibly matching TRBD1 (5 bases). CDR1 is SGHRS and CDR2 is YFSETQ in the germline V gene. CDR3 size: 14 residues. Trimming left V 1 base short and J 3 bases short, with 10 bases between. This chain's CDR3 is CASSLLSREETQYF. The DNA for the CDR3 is TGCGCCAGCAGCTTGCTCTCCAGGGAAGAGACCCAGTACTTC.

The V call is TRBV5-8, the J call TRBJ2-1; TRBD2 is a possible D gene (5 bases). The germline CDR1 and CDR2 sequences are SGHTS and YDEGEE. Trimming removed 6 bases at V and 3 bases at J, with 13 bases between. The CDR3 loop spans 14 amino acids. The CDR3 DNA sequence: TGTGCCAGCATCCAACTGGAGGACTACAATGAGCAGTTCTTC. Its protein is CASIQLEDYNEQFF.

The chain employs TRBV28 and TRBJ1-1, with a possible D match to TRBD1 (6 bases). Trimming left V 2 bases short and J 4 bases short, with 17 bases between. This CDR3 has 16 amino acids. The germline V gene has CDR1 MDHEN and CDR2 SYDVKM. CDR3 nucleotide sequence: TGTGCCAGCAGTTTAAACCCCGGACAGTCCCTCACTGAAGCTTTCTTT. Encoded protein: CASSLNPGQSLTEAFF.

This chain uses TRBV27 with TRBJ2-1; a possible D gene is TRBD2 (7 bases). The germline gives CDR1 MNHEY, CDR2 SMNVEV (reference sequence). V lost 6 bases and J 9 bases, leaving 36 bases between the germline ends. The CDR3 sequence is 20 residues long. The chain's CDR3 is CASSLWKRVGTVSRGGEQFF. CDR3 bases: TGTGCCAGCAGCCTATGGAAACGCGTGGGTACCGTATCAAGGGGGGGTGAGCAGTTCTTC.

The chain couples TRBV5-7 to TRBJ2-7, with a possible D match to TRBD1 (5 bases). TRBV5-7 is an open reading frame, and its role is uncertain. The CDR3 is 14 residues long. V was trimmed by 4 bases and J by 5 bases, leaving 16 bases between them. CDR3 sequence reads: CASSPRRAEHEQYF. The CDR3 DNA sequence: TGTGCCAGCAGCCCCCGCAGGGCCGAGCACGAGCAGTACTTC.

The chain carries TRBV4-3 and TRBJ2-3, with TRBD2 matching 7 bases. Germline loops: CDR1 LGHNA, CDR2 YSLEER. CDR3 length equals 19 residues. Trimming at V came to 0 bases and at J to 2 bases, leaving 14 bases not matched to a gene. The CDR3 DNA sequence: TGCGCCAGCAGCCAAGATTCCAGCGGGGACTCATCCACCACAGATACGCAGTATTTT. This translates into CASSQDSSGDSSTTDTQYF.

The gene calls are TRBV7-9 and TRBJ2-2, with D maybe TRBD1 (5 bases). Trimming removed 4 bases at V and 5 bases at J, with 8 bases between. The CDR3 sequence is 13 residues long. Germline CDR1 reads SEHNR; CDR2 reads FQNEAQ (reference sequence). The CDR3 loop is CASSSRQTGELFF. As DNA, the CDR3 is TGTGCCAGCAGCTCCCGACAGACCGGGGAGCTGTTTTTT.

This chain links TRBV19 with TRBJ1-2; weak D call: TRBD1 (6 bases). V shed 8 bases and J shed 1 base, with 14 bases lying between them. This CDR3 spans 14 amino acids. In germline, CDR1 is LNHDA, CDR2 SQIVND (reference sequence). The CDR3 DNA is TGTGCCAGTCATCACAGGGATCGTAACTATGGCTACACCTTC. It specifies CASHHRDRNYGYTF.

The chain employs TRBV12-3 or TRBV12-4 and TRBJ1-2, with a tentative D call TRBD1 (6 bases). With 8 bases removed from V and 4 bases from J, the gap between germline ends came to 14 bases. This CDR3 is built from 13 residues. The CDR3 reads CASHGGFSYGYTF. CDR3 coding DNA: TGTGCCAGCCATGGGGGCTTTTCCTATGGCTACACCTTC.

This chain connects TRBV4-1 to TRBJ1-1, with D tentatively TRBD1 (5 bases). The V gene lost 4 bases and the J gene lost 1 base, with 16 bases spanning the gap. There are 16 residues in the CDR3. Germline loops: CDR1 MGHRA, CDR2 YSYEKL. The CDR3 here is CASSRDSLGENTEAFF. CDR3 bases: TGCGCCAGCAGCCGAGACTCGTTAGGGGAGAACACTGAAGCTTTCTTT.

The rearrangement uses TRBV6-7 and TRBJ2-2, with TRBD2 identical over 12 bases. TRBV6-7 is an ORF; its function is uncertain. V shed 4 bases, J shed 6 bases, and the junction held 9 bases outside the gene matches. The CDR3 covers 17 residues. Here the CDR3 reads CASSSYRLAGGAGELFF. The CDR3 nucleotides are TGTGCCAGCAGTTCATACAGGCTAGCGGGGGGGGCCGGGGAGCTGTTTTTT.

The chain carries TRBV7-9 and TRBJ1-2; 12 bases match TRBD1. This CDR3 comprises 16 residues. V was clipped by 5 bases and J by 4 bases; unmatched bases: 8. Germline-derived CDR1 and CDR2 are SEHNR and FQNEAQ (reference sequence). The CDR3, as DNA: TGTGCCAGCAGCAACCGGGACAGGGGGCCCGCCTATGGCTACACCTTC. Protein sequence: CASSNRDRGPAYGYTF.

The CDR3 here is CASSSIGPGLEKLFF. Here the CDR3 DNA reads TGTGCCAGCAGTTCTATCGGTCCAGGGCTTGAAAAACTGTTTTTT. The chain carries TRBV28 and TRBJ1-4; a possible D gene is TRBD1 (5 bases). Germline CDR1 reads MDHEN; CDR2 reads SYDVKM. The length of the CDR3 is 15 residues. The V gene lost 4 bases and the J gene lost 7 bases, with 16 bases spanning the gap.

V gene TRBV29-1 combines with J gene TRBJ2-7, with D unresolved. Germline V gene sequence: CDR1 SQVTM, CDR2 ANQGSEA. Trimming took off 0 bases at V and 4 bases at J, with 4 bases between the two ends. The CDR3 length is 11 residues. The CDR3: CSVEEAYEQYF. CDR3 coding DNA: TGCAGCGTTGAAGAGGCATACGAGCAGTACTTC.